A single sample is the source of the 5 T cell receptor beta chains below, sequenced in a study of blood T cell repertoires in COVID-19. Clones were read by immunoSEQ multiplex PCR, and TCRdb kept only the in-frame ones, dropping some. The table has approximately 200,000 clones, approximately 82% seen once; the top ten hold 6.9%. Sequencing input: peripheral blood. Receptor source: a human donor with acute or convalescent COVID-19. The donor label of this sample is uncertain.

This CDR3 reads CASSYSGSGIGETQYF. CDR3 bases: TGTGCCAGCAGTTACTCGGGTAGCGGGATAGGGGAGACCCAGTACTTC. This sequence joins TRBV6-5 and TRBJ2-5; 8 bases line up with TRBD2. The CDR3 is 16 residues long. V was clipped by 0 bases and J by 5 bases; unmatched bases: 8. CDR1 MNHEY and CDR2 SVGAGI come from the germline V gene.

The J gene is TRBJ2-7, the V gene TRBV4-2, with D maybe TRBD2 (6 bases). Germline V lookup: CDR1 LGHNA, CDR2 YNFKEQ. Trimming stripped 4 bases from V and 3 bases from J, with 19 bases between. The CDR3 spans 16 residues. The CDR3 protein is CASSPGKPGAGYEQYF. For the CDR3, the DNA is TGTGCCAGCAGCCCCGGAAAACCGGGAGCTGGCTACGAGCAGTACTTC.

The chain carries TRBV18 and TRBJ2-7, with 10 bases lining up with TRBD1. Germline CDR1 is KGHSH and CDR2 is LQKENI. After removal of 3 bases from V and 6 bases from J, the junction contained 5 bases not matched to a gene. The CDR3 runs 14 residues. The chain's CDR3 is CASSPTGGSFEQYF. The CDR3 nucleotides read TGTGCCAGCTCACCGACAGGGGGCAGTTTCGAGCAGTACTTC. Full variable domain (missing parts from reference TRBV18 and TRBJ2-7): NAGVMQNPRHLVRRRGQEARLRCSPMKGHSHVYWYRQLPEEGLKFMVYLQKENIIDESGMPKERFSAEFPKEGPSILRIQQVVRGDSAAYFCASSPTGGSFEQYFGPGTRLTVT.

This chain joins TRBV10-1 and TRBJ2-1, with D perhaps TRBD1 (5 bases). V was cut by 5 bases and J by 9 bases, with 17 bases left in between. This CDR3 has 14 residues. Germline-derived CDR1 and CDR2 are WNHNN and SYGVQD (reference sequence). The CDR3 nucleotides read TGCGCCAGCAGTTTTCAGGGTTCGCGCAGTGAGCAGTTCTTC. It is translated as CASSFQGSRSEQFF.

J is TRBJ2-7 and V is TRBV28; 10 positions match TRBD1. Trimming at V came to 2 bases and at J to 6 bases, leaving 7 bases not matched to a gene. The CDR3 extends over 15 amino acids. CDR1 and CDR2 (germline): MDHEN, SYDVKM. DNA of the CDR3: TGTGCCAGCAGTTTAGCGGGGACAGGGGCCATCGAGCAGTACTTC. It specifies CASSLAGTGAIEQYF.